Listed below are T cell receptor beta chains from one sample, sequenced in a study of shared clonotypes between healthy human individuals. The method was immunoSEQ multiplex PCR; TCRdb's version includes in-frame clones alone and lacks a portion of them. The top ten clones hold about 0.32% of a sample with about 380,000 clones, 96% of them seen once. Input material: memory CD8+ T cells sorted from blood. These receptor sequences come from a man in his thirties or forties in good health. Both conserved end residues are part of each CDR3. Each record gives: J gene, D gene, clone size, V gene, CDR3 length, CDR3 DNA, CDR3 protein. The D gene is left open where the match is weak. Rows give clone size only sometimes, using once, few, many, or a class for an expanded clone.

j_gene: TRBJ1-1; d_gene: NA; abundance: once; v_gene: TRBV11-2; len: 16; CDR3nt: TGTGCCAGCAGCTTAGTAGGCAGGGGCCAAAACACTGAAGCTTTCTTT; CDR3aa: CASSLVGRGQNTEAFF
j_gene: TRBJ2-2; d_gene: TRBD2; abundance: NA; v_gene: TRBV19; len: 16; CDR3nt: TGTGCCAGTAGCCGGACTAGCGGGAGGGCCACCGGGGAGCTGTTTTTT; CDR3aa: CASSRTSGRATGELFF
j_gene: TRBJ2-1; d_gene: TRBD2; abundance: NA; v_gene: TRBV28; len: 16; CDR3nt: TGTGCCAGCAGTTTAGTATCTAGCGGGTTTTACAATGAGCAGTTCTTC; CDR3aa: CASSLVSSGFYNEQFF
j_gene: TRBJ2-1; d_gene: NA; abundance: NA; v_gene: TRBV5-5; len: 12; CDR3nt: TGTGCCAGCAGCACCTCGTCGGGTGAGCAGTTCTTC; CDR3aa: CASSTSSGEQFF
j_gene: TRBJ2-7; d_gene: NA; abundance: NA; v_gene: TRBV5-6; len: 14; CDR3nt: TGTGCCAGCAGCTTGGGGGGCGGGTACTACGAGCAGTACTTC; CDR3aa: CASSLGGGYYEQYF
j_gene: TRBJ1-2; d_gene: NA; abundance: NA; v_gene: TRBV27; len: 11; CDR3nt: TGTGCCAGCGGAACTAACTATGGCTACACCTTC; CDR3aa: CASGTNYGYTF
j_gene: TRBJ2-3; d_gene: NA; abundance: NA; v_gene: TRBV7-2; len: 15; CDR3nt: TGTGCCAGCAGCTTAGTCTGGAGGGGGGCAGATACGCAGTATTTT; CDR3aa: CASSLVWRGADTQYF
j_gene: TRBJ2-2; d_gene: NA; abundance: NA; v_gene: TRBV29-1; len: 13; CDR3nt: TGCAGCGTTGAGCGGTCGAACACCGGGGAGCTGTTTTTT; CDR3aa: CSVERSNTGELFF
j_gene: TRBJ2-7; d_gene: TRBD2; abundance: NA; v_gene: TRBV25-1; len: 13; CDR3nt: TGTGCCAGCAGCGCCGGGAGGCTCGACGAGCAGTACTTC; CDR3aa: CASSAGRLDEQYF
j_gene: TRBJ2-7; d_gene: NA; abundance: NA; v_gene: TRBV15; len: 14; CDR3nt: TGTGCCACCACCGAGACGACGGTCTCCTACGAGCAGTACTTC; CDR3aa: CATTETTVSYEQYF
j_gene: TRBJ2-5; d_gene: NA; abundance: NA; v_gene: TRBV13; len: 14; CDR3nt: TGTGCCAGCAGCTTATGGAGTAAGGTGGAGACCCAGTACTTC; CDR3aa: CASSLWSKVETQYF
j_gene: TRBJ2-1; d_gene: TRBD2; abundance: NA; v_gene: TRBV30; len: 14; CDR3nt: TGTGCCTGGAGTGTAAGCGGGATGCGCAATGAGCAGTTCTTC; CDR3aa: CAWSVSGMRNEQFF
j_gene: TRBJ2-7; d_gene: NA; abundance: once; v_gene: TRBV5-4; len: 13; CDR3nt: TGTGCCAGCAGCTTGGGGGTGGGCTACGAGCAGTACTTC; CDR3aa: CASSLGVGYEQYF
j_gene: TRBJ2-7; d_gene: TRBD1; abundance: NA; v_gene: TRBV19; len: 14; CDR3nt: TGTGCCAGCGAAGGGGACAGAGGGATTTACGAGCAGTACTTC; CDR3aa: CASEGDRGIYEQYF
j_gene: TRBJ2-4; d_gene: NA; abundance: NA; v_gene: TRBV2; len: 17; CDR3nt: TGTGCCAGCAGCGTAAGCCACCGGGCCGGGGCCAAAAACATTCAGTACTTC; CDR3aa: CASSVSHRAGAKNIQYF
j_gene: TRBJ2-5; d_gene: NA; abundance: NA; v_gene: TRBV5-1; len: 13; CDR3nt: TGCGCCAGCAGCTGGGGCCCACAAGAGACCCAGTACTTC; CDR3aa: CASSWGPQETQYF
j_gene: TRBJ2-7; d_gene: NA; abundance: NA; v_gene: TRBV6-6; len: 15; CDR3nt: TGTGCCAGCAGTCCGCCCCCCCGGACATCCTACGAGCAGTACTTC; CDR3aa: CASSPPPRTSYEQYF
j_gene: TRBJ2-1; d_gene: NA; abundance: NA; v_gene: TRBV7-9; len: 12; CDR3nt: TGTGCCAGCAGCTTAATCGCAAATGAGCAGTTCTTC; CDR3aa: CASSLIANEQFF
j_gene: TRBJ2-7; d_gene: TRBD2; abundance: NA; v_gene: TRBV6-5; len: 14; CDR3nt: TGTGCCAGCAGTTACGGGCGGGAGATCCACGAGCAGTACTTC; CDR3aa: CASSYGREIHEQYF
j_gene: TRBJ1-1; d_gene: NA; abundance: NA; v_gene: TRBV21-1; len: 14; CDR3nt: TGTGCCAGTTCAGAAGACAGGGAGAACGCTGAAGCTTTCTTT; CDR3aa: CASSEDRENAEAFF
j_gene: TRBJ1-2; d_gene: NA; abundance: NA; v_gene: TRBV10-3; len: 12; CDR3nt: TGTGCCAGCAGCGCGGGGGATAACGGCTACACCTTC; CDR3aa: CASSAGDNGYTF
j_gene: TRBJ2-7; d_gene: NA; abundance: NA; v_gene: TRBV6-5; len: 15; CDR3nt: TGTGCCAGCCAGGATAAGACCTCTGCGAGCCACGAGCAGTACTTC; CDR3aa: CASQDKTSASHEQYF
j_gene: TRBJ1-2; d_gene: NA; abundance: NA; v_gene: TRBV28; len: 15; CDR3nt: TGTGCCAGCAAGAATCCCCCACCGCAACGGGGTGGCTACACCTTC; CDR3aa: CASKNPPPQRGGYTF
j_gene: TRBJ1-2; d_gene: NA; abundance: once; v_gene: TRBV10-3; len: 13; CDR3nt: TGTGCCATCAGTGCTCTGGGGGGGGTTGGCTACACCTTC; CDR3aa: CAISALGGVGYTF
j_gene: TRBJ1-4; d_gene: NA; abundance: NA; v_gene: TRBV30; len: 13; CDR3nt: TGTGCCTGGAGCGGGGGGGCTAATGAAAAACTGTTTTTT; CDR3aa: CAWSGGANEKLFF
j_gene: TRBJ1-6; d_gene: TRBD1; abundance: NA; v_gene: TRBV5-1; len: 15; CDR3nt: TGCGCCAGCAGCGATGGACAGGGGATTAATTCACCCCTCCACTTT; CDR3aa: CASSDGQGINSPLHF
j_gene: TRBJ2-3; d_gene: TRBD2; abundance: NA; v_gene: TRBV5-1; len: 18; CDR3nt: TGCGCCAGCAGCCCCTCGCGATGGGGACTAGCGGACACAGATACGCAGTATTTT; CDR3aa: CASSPSRWGLADTDTQYF
j_gene: TRBJ1-5; d_gene: TRBD1; abundance: NA; v_gene: TRBV7-2; len: 19; CDR3nt: TGTGCCAGCAGCTTAAGGTCCGGGACAGGGGGCCCGTTAAGACAGCCCCAGCATTTT; CDR3aa: CASSLRSGTGGPLRQPQHF
j_gene: TRBJ1-1; d_gene: TRBD1; abundance: NA; v_gene: TRBV10-3; len: 13; CDR3nt: TGTGCCATCAGGGGACAGGGTAACACTGAAGCTTTCTTT; CDR3aa: CAIRGQGNTEAFF
j_gene: TRBJ1-3; d_gene: NA; abundance: NA; v_gene: TRBV19; len: 14; CDR3nt: TGTGCCAGTAGTATAGAACACTCTGGAAACACCATATATTTT; CDR3aa: CASSIEHSGNTIYF
j_gene: TRBJ2-1; d_gene: TRBD2; abundance: NA; v_gene: TRBV6-1; len: 12; CDR3nt: TGTGCCAGCAGTGCAAGCGGGAGGGCCAAGTTCTTC; CDR3aa: CASSASGRAKFF
j_gene: TRBJ2-3; d_gene: TRBD2; abundance: NA; v_gene: TRBV6-4; len: 17; CDR3nt: TGTGCCAGCAGAGAGACTAGCGGGAGGCCGCGGCGGCATACGCAGTATTTT; CDR3aa: CASRETSGRPRRHTQYF
j_gene: TRBJ2-7; d_gene: TRBD1; abundance: NA; v_gene: TRBV19; len: 16; CDR3nt: TGTGCCAGTAGTCGAGACGGGACAGGGATATCCTACGAGCAGTACTTC; CDR3aa: CASSRDGTGISYEQYF
j_gene: TRBJ1-4; d_gene: NA; abundance: NA; v_gene: TRBV7-9; len: 17; CDR3nt: TGTGCCAGCAGCTTCCCCCTCGGAGGCCCCAGCAATGAAAAACTGTTTTTT; CDR3aa: CASSFPLGGPSNEKLFF
j_gene: TRBJ2-7; d_gene: TRBD2; abundance: once; v_gene: TRBV30; len: 16; CDR3nt: TGTGCCTGGAGTGCTCGGACTAGCGGTCCAACCTACGAGCAGTACTTC; CDR3aa: CAWSARTSGPTYEQYF
j_gene: TRBJ2-3; d_gene: TRBD2; abundance: NA; v_gene: TRBV10-2; len: 15; CDR3nt: TGCGCCAGCAGCCCACTAGCGGGAAGTACAGATACGCAGTATTTT; CDR3aa: CASSPLAGSTDTQYF
j_gene: TRBJ2-5; d_gene: TRBD2; abundance: NA; v_gene: TRBV9; len: 15; CDR3nt: TGTGCCAGCAGCGCCGGGACTAGCGGCCAAGAGACCCAGTACTTC; CDR3aa: CASSAGTSGQETQYF
j_gene: TRBJ2-7; d_gene: NA; abundance: NA; v_gene: TRBV7-2; len: 13; CDR3nt: TGTGCCAGCAGCTCTAGCTACTCCTACGAGCAGTACTTC; CDR3aa: CASSSSYSYEQYF
j_gene: TRBJ2-1; d_gene: NA; abundance: NA; v_gene: TRBV2; len: 13; CDR3nt: TGTGCCAGCATGACGGGCTCCTACAATGAGCAGTTCTTC; CDR3aa: CASMTGSYNEQFF
j_gene: TRBJ2-6; d_gene: NA; abundance: once; v_gene: TRBV28; len: 17; CDR3nt: TGTGCCAGCAGTTTACCCGATCGACAGGCCGGGGCCAACGTCCTGACTTTC; CDR3aa: CASSLPDRQAGANVLTF
j_gene: TRBJ2-7; d_gene: NA; abundance: NA; v_gene: TRBV5-5; len: 14; CDR3nt: TGTGCCAGCAGCAGGGACGGAGCCTCCTACGAGCAGTACTTC; CDR3aa: CASSRDGASYEQYF